This T cell receptor (beta chain) emerged from a study of beta chain features in type 1 diabetes. Study-wide results and limits: When VDJ junctions were examined, type 1 diabetes patients showed fewer insertions and more deletions.

Reverse transcribing all isolated RNA meant expressed TCRB transcripts were sequenced. Generated by immunoSEQ multiplex PCR, the TCRdb table keeps only in-frame clones and is missing some. The table includes fewer than 550,000 clones, approximately 10% detected once. V lost 3 bases and J lost 0, with 8 bases in between. The CDR3 is made up of 15 amino acids. Germline CDR1 reads KGHSH; CDR2 reads LQKENI. This clone was found a few times. The antigen remains undetermined. The same CDR3 is also encoded by other DNA sequences in this sample. The sample was naive CD4+ T cells from blood. This clonotype was sampled from a woman aged 18-29 years in good health. V and J are TRBV18 and TRBJ2-2; a weak D match, TRBD2 (6 bases). The CDR3 loop is CASSPRGTNTGELFF. The DNA for the CDR3 is TGTGCCAGCTCACCCCGGGGGACGAACACCGGGGAGCTGTTTTTT.